The entry that follows covers one T cell receptor (beta chain) sequence. This CDR3 is 17 amino acids long. V dropped 7 bases and J dropped 5; count of bases not matched to a gene: 18. CDR1 MDHEN and CDR2 SYDVKM come from the germline V gene. This entry belongs to a study of response to subunit inactivated influenza vaccine. MiXCR, applied by TCRdb to the RT-PCR reads, yields one record per CDR3 protein. The sample records about 540,000 distinct CDR3 sequences, less than 25% being singletons. These same records also appear under a second study, on T cells expressing NK-cell markers. This second report adds: TCR beta libraries carry UMIs added by 5'RACE template switching. The TCR beta repertoires were obtained from sorted CD3+CD56+NKG2C+, CD3+CD56+NKG2C- and CD3+CD56-NKG2C+ T cells. One of eight sequenced donors was HCMV-seronegative; the other seven were seropositive. In 5 to 7 donors, dominant NKG2C+ clonotypes were roughly 1.0-8% of CD8+ T cells. In several donors, dominant clonotypes made up about 25-60.1% of CD3+CD56-NKG2C+ cells.

The V gene is TRBV28, the J gene TRBJ1-1; 8 bases fit TRBD1. This specimen was CD4+ T cells sorted from PBMCs, taken roughly 13 days after vaccination. The sequence came from a man aged 50 or older who received an inactivated influenza vaccine. CDR3 DNA: TGTGCCAGCAACCTCGTAGGGTCAGGGGGCCGTCGGACTGAAGCTTTCTTT. Translated: CASNLVGSGGRRTEAFF.